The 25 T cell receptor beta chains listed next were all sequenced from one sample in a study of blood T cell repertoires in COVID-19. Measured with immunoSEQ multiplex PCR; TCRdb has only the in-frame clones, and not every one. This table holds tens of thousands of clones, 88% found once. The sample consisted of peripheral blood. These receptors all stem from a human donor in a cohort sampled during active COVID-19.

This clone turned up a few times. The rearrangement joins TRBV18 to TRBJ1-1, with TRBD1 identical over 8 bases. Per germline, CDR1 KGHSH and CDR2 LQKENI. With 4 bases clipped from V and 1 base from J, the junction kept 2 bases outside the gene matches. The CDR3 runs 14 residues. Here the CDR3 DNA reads TGTGCCAGCTCACAGACAGGGGCGAACACTGAAGCTTTCTTT. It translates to CASSQTGANTEAFF.

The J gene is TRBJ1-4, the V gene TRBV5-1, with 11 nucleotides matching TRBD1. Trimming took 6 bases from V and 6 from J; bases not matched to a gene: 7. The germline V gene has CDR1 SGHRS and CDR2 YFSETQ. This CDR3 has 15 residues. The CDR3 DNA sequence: TGCGCCAGCAAGGGGACAGGGGGTATTTATGAAAAACTGTTTTTT. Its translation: CASKGTGGIYEKLFF.

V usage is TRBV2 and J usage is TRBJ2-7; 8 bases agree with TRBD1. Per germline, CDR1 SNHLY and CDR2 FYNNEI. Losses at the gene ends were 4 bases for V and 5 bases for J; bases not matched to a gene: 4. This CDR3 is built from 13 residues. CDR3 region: CASSVDRVDEQYF. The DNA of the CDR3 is TGTGCCAGCAGTGTGGACAGGGTTGACGAGCAGTACTTC.

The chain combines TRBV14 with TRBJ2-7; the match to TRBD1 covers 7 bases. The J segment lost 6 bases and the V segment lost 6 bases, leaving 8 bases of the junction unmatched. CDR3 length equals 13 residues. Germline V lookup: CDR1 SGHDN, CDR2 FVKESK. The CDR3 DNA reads TGTGCCAGCAGTTATACAGGGGAAGGCGAGCAGTACTTC. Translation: CASSYTGEGEQYF. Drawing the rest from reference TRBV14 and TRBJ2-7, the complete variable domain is EAGVTQFPSHSVIEKGQTVTLRCDPISGHDNLYWYRRVMGKEIKFLLHFVKESKQDESGMPNNRFLAERTGGTYSTLKVQPAELEDSGVYFCASSYTGEGEQYFGPGTRLTVT.

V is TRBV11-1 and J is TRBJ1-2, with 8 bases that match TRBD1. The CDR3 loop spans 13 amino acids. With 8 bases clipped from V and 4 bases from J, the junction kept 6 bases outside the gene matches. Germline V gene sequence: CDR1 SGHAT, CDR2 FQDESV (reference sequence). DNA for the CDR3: TGTGCCAGCGGACAGGGCGTCGGCTATGGCTACACCTTC. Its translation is CASGQGVGYGYTF.

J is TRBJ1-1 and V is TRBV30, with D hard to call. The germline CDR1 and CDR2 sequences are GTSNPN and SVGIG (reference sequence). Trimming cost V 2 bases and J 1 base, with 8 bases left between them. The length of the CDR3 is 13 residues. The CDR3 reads CAWSRQANTEAFF. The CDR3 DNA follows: TGTGCCTGGAGTAGGCAGGCGAACACTGAAGCTTTCTTT. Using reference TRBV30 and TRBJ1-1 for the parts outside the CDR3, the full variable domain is SQTIHQWPATLVQPVGSPLSLECTVEGTSNPNLYWYRQAAGRGLQLLFYSVGIGQISSEVPQNLSASRPQDRQFILSSKKLLLSDSGFYLCAWSRQANTEAFFGQGTRLTVV.

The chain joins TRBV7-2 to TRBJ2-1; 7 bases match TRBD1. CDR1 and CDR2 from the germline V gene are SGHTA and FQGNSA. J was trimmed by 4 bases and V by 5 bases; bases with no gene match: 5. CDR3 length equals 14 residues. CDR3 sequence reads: CASSPGTDYNEQFF. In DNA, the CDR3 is TGTGCCAGCAGCCCCGGGACAGATTACAATGAGCAGTTCTTC.

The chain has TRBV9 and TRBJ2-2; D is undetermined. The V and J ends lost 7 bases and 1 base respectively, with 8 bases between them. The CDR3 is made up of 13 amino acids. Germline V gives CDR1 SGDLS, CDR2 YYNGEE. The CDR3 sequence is CASGLLNTGELFF. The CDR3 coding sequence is TGTGCCAGCGGGCTTCTGAACACCGGGGAGCTGTTTTTT.

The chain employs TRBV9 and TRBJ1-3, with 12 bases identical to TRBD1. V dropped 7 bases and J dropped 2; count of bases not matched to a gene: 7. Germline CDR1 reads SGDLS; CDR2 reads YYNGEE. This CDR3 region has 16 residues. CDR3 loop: CASGGGTGGTGNTIYF. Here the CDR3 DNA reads TGTGCCAGCGGCGGGGGGACAGGGGGCACTGGAAACACCATATATTTT.

The CDR3 nucleotides read TGTGCCAGCAGTGCCTGGGACACCTCCTCTAGAAAAGCTTTCTTT. It encodes CASSAWDTSSRKAFF. The chain links TRBV28 to TRBJ1-1, with D possibly being TRBD1 (6 bases). This CDR3 spans 15 amino acids. V gave up 5 bases and J gave up 9 bases, with 22 bases separating them. In germline, CDR1 is MDHEN, CDR2 SYDVKM.

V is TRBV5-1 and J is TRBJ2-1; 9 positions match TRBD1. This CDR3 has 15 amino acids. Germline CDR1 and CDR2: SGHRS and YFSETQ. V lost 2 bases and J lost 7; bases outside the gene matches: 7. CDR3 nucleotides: TGCGCCAGCAGCTTCTCACAGGGGGCGGGGAATGAGCAGTTCTTC. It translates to CASSFSQGAGNEQFF.

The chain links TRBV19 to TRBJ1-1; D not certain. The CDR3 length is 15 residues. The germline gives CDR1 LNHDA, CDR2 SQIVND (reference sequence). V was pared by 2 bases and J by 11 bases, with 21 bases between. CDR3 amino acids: CASSISPLGGQVAFF. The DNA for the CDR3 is TGTGCCAGTAGTATATCCCCCCTTGGAGGGCAAGTTGCTTTCTTT.

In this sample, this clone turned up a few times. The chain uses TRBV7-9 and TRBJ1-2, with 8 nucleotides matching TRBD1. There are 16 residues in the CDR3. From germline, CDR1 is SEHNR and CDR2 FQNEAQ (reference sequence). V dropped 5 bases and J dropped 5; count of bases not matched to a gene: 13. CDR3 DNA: TGTGCCAGCAGCAGTAGCTGGACAGGGCCTTCATATGGCTACACCTTC. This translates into CASSSSWTGPSYGYTF.

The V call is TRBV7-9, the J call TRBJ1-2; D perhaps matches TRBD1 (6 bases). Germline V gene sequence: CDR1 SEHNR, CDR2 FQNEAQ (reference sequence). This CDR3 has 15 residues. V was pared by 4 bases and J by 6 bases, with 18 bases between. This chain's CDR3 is CASSSPEAGGDGYTF. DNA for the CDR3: TGTGCCAGCAGCTCCCCGGAAGCTGGGGGCGATGGCTACACCTTC.

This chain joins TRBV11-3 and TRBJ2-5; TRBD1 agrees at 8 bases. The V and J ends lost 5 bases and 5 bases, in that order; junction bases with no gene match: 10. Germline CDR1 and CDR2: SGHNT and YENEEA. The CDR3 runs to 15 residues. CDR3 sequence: CASSPRTTGGETQYF. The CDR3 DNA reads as TGTGCCAGCAGCCCTCGAACCACAGGGGGGGAGACCCAGTACTTC.

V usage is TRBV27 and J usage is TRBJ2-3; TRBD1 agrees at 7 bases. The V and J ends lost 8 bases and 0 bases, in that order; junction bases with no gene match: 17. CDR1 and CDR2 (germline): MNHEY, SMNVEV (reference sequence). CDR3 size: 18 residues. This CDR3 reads CASHLRGGQAYSTDTQYF. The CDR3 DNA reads TGTGCCAGCCACCTTAGGGGCGGACAGGCCTATAGCACAGATACGCAGTATTTT.

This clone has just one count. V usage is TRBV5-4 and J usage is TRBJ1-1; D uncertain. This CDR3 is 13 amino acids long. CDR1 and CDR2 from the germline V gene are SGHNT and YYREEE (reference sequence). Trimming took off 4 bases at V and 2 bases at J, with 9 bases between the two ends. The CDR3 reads CASSQPTNTEAFF. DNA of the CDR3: TGTGCCAGCAGCCAACCTACTAACACTGAAGCTTTCTTT.

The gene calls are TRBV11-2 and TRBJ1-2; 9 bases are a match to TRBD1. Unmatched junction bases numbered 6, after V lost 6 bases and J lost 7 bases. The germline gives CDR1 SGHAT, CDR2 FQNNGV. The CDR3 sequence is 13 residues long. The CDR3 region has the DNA TGTGCCAGCAGTTGGGACAGGGATCCTGGCTACACCTTC. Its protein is CASSWDRDPGYTF.

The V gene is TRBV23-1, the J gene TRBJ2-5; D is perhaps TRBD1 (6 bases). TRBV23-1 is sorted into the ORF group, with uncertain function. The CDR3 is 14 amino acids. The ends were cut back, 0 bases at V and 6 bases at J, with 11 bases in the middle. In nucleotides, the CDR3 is TGCGCCAGCAGTCAATCGGCACAGGGCCAGACCCAGTACTTC. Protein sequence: CASSQSAQGQTQYF.

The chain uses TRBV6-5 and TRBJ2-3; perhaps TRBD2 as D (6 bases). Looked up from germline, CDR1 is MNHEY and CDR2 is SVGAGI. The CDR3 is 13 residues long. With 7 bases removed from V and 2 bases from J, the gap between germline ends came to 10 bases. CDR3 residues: CASISGYTDTQYF. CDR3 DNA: TGTGCCAGCATTAGCGGTTACACAGATACGCAGTATTTT.

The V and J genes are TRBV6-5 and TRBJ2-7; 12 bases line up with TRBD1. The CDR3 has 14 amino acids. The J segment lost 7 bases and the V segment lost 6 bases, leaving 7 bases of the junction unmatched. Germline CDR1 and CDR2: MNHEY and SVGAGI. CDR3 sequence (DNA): TGTGCCAGCAGCGACCGGGACAGGGGGCGGGAGCAGTACTTC. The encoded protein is CASSDRDRGREQYF.

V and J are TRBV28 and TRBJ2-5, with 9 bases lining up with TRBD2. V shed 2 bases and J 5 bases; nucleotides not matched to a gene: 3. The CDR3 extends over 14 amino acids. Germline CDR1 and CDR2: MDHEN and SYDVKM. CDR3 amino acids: CASSLQSGRETQYF. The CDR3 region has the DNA TGTGCCAGCAGTTTACAGAGCGGGAGGGAGACCCAGTACTTC.

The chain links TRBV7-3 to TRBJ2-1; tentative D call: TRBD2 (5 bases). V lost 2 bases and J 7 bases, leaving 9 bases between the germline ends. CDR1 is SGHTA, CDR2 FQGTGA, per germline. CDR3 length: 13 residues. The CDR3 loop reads CASSLEGVNEQFF. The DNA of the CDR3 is TGTGCCAGCAGCTTAGAGGGAGTGAATGAGCAGTTCTTC.

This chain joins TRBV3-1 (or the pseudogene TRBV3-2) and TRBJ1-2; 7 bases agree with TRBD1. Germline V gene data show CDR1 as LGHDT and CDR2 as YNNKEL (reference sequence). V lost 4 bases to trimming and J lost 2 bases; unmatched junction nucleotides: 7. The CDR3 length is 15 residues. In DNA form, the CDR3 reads TGTGCCAGCAGCCCCATATTGACAGGGAACTATGGCTACACCTTC. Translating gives CASSPILTGNYGYTF.

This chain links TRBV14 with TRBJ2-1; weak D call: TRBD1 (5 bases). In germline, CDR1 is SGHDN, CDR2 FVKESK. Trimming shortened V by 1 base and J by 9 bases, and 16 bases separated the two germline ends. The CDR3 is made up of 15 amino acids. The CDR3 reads CASSQVRARLVEQFF. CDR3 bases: TGTGCCAGCAGCCAAGTCAGGGCTAGGTTGGTTGAGCAGTTCTTC.